The 12 T cell receptor beta chains below were found in one sample sequenced in a study of T cell responses to AZD1222 COVID-19 vaccine. Only in-frame clones appear in the TCRdb table, and some are missing; sequencing was by immunoSEQ multiplex PCR. Counted here are about 140,000 clones, about 90% occurring once; the ten biggest clones make up less than 5%. This sample comprised peripheral blood, obtained 28 days after the second AZD1222 dose. The receptor source for this set is an adult who received the AZD1222 COVID-19 vaccine.

The rearrangement uses TRBV6-7 and TRBJ2-7, with 8 bases aligning to TRBD1. TRBV6-7 is recorded as an ORF, its role being uncertain. Germline trimming cut 2 bases from V and 2 bases from J; bases unmatched to any gene: 5. The length of the CDR3 is 15 residues. In DNA form, the CDR3 reads TGTGCCAGCAGTTACCGGGACAGGAGTACCTACGAGCAGTACTTC. It codes for CASSYRDRSTYEQYF.

Only one count was recorded for this clone. The J gene is TRBJ2-2, the V gene TRBV6-4; 7 bases line up with TRBD1. The ends lost 3 bases at V and 5 bases at J; junction bases unmatched: 3. There are 14 residues in the CDR3. Germline CDR1 reads MRHNA; CDR2 reads SNTAGT. CDR3 DNA: TGTGCCAGCAGTGAGACAGGGTTTACCGGGGAGCTGTTTTTT. The encoded protein is CASSETGFTGELFF.

Here the CDR3 DNA reads TGTGCCAGCAGCGCCTATCGTAGGAGCAATCAGCCCCAGCATTTT. Translated, it gives CASSAYRRSNQPQHF. J is TRBJ1-5 and V is TRBV9; no firm D call. V was cut by 3 bases and J by 1 base, with 11 bases left in between. Germline CDR1 and CDR2: SGDLS and YYNGEE. The length of the CDR3 is 15 residues.

Details on this clone: Other DNA variants within this sample encode the same CDR3. This sequence joins TRBV12-3 or TRBV12-4 and TRBJ2-7, with 7 nucleotides matching TRBD1. This CDR3 contains 13 residues. V shed 6 bases and J 2 bases; nucleotides not matched to a gene: 4. This chain's CDR3 is CASSRDRAYEQYF. CDR3 nucleotide sequence: TGTGCCAGCAGCCGGGACAGAGCCTACGAGCAGTACTTC.

V is TRBV11-2 and J is TRBJ2-7; TRBD1 aligns across 9 bases. Germline assignment: CDR1 SGHAT and CDR2 FQNNGV. V lost 5 bases to trimming and J lost 2 bases; unmatched junction nucleotides: 13. This CDR3 has 17 residues. The CDR3 nucleotides are TGTGCCAGCAGCCTCCGGACAGGGGCCTTCACTACCTACGAGCAGTACTTC. This translates into CASSLRTGAFTTYEQYF.

The J gene is TRBJ1-6, the V gene TRBV4-3, with 7 bases that match TRBD1. The CDR3 consists of 14 residues. J was trimmed by 7 bases and V by 3 bases; bases with no gene match: 3. Germline CDR1 and CDR2: LGHNA and YSLEER. The CDR3 loop reads CASSHRGKNSPLHF. For the CDR3, the DNA is TGCGCCAGCAGCCACAGGGGGAAGAATTCACCCCTCCACTTT.

The sample holds one count of this clone. This chain connects TRBV5-1 to TRBJ1-2; D remains unclear. CDR1 is SGHRS, CDR2 YFSETQ, per germline. CDR3 size: 12 residues. V was shortened by 0 bases and J by 6 bases, with 6 bases between the two germline ends. The CDR3 protein is CASSLEGDGYTF. CDR3 coding DNA: TGCGCCAGCAGCTTGGAAGGCGATGGCTACACCTTC.

This chain connects TRBV27 to TRBJ1-5, with D unresolved. V was shortened by 0 bases and J by 0 bases, with 15 bases between the two germline ends. Germline V CDR1 and CDR2: MNHEY, SMNVEV (reference sequence). This CDR3 is 18 amino acids long. In nucleotides, the CDR3 is TGTGCCAGCAGTTTATCTGGAGGGCCGGTGGATAGCAATCAGCCCCAGCATTTT. It translates to CASSLSGGPVDSNQPQHF.

This clone showed up just a few times. The sample holds other DNA sequences that translate to the same CDR3. The chain joins TRBV7-8 to TRBJ1-6; 7 positions match TRBD1. Germline loops: CDR1 SGHVS, CDR2 FQNEAQ. This CDR3 has 17 amino acids. V trimming: 1 base; J trimming: 4 bases; junction bases outside the gene matches: 7. CDR3 region: CASSLGAGGGYNSPLHF. CDR3 bases: TGTGCCAGCAGCTTAGGGGCAGGGGGTGGGTATAATTCACCCCTCCACTTT.

V usage is TRBV5-1 and J usage is TRBJ2-1; the D is unclear. V lost 0 bases to trimming and J lost 4 bases, with 8 bases between them. CDR3 size: 14 residues. Germline V gives CDR1 SGHRS, CDR2 YFSETQ. CDR3 sequence: CASSLGLAYNEQFF. In nucleotides, the CDR3 is TGCGCCAGCAGCTTGGGACTGGCATACAATGAGCAGTTCTTC. Full variable domain (outside the CDR3, taken from reference TRBV5-1 and TRBJ2-1): KAGVTQTPRYLIKTRGQQVTLSCSPISGHRSVSWYQQTPGQGLQFLFEYFSETQRNKGNFPGRFSGRQFSNSRSEMNVSTLELGDSALYLCASSLGLAYNEQFFGPGTRLTVL.

The count of this clone is one. The chain employs TRBV24-1 and TRBJ1-5; no firm D call. This CDR3 contains 12 residues. The germline gives CDR1 KGHDR, CDR2 SFDVKD. With 9 bases removed from V and 4 bases from J, the gap between germline ends came to 9 bases. The CDR3 DNA reads as TGTGCCACCGGGGAAACAAATCAGCCCCAGCATTTT. Its translation: CATGETNQPQHF.

The chain employs TRBV7-9 and TRBJ2-1; no firm D call. The CDR3 sequence is 12 residues long. CDR1 is SEHNR, CDR2 FQNEAQ, per germline (reference sequence). Between the trimmed V and J ends, which lost 2 bases and 12 bases, there was a span of 11 bases. CDR3 residues: CASSLFAQAQFF. Written as DNA, the CDR3 is TGTGCCAGCAGCTTATTTGCCCAAGCGCAGTTCTTC.